This T cell receptor (beta chain) derives from a study of Graves' ophthalmopathy and Graves' hyperthyroidism. Findings of the study overall: Among expanded thyroid clonotypes above 0.001 frequency, most also occurred in blood.

Ophthalmopathy was moderately-to-severely active, CAS at least 3, NOSPECS at least 4, lasting under 3 months. Additional autoimmune diseases, uncontrolled infections, pregnancy or lactation disqualified patients. CDR1 and CDR2 from the germline V gene are LNHDA and SQIVND (reference sequence). The CDR3 consists of 13 residues. The germline V and J ends were trimmed by 4 bases and 2 bases, with 6 bases remaining between them. This clonotype came up many times. The antigen is unknown. CDR3 regions of TCR beta were amplified from RNA transcripts. HTBI-primed RT-PCR formed the first round, and a multiplex PCR formed the second. TCRdb processed the multiplex PCR reads anew with MiXCR; each CDR3 protein has one entry. The sample includes approximately 210,000 distinct CDR3 sequences, 20% to 25% of them seen just once.

The sequenced material came from peripheral blood. The sequence was obtained from a woman aged 50 to 60 with Graves' ophthalmopathy. This chain connects TRBV19 to TRBJ1-5; D is uncertain. CDR3 residues: CASSRVGNQPQHF. For the CDR3, the DNA is TGTGCCAGTAGTAGGGTTGGCAATCAGCCCCAGCATTTT.